The clone carrying this T cell receptor beta chain was detected once. Seattle patients were enrolled during active infection and followed longitudinally. How the authors handled the data: Nucleated cell counts were estimated from reference gene primer amplification. TCRdb keeps only in-frame clones here, not all; method: immunoSEQ multiplex PCR. Clone size and the V and J calls come from that table; the DNA yielded D and trimming. This sample has fewer than 150,000 clones, with approximately 85% found just once. CDR3 length: 14 amino acids. The germline CDR1 and CDR2 sequences are SGHNT and YENEEA. The V gene end was trimmed by 3 bases and the J gene end by 7 bases; junction bases not matched to a gene: 5. This entry belongs to a study of blood T cell repertoires in COVID-19. Study-level information: The United States, Italy and Spain supplied acute and convalescent COVID-19 samples. PBMCs, B-cell-depleted T cells, or T cells were the source of the cDNA or gDNA that made up the material.

This clonotype originated in a woman in her sixties with COVID-19, enrolled during active disease. The rearrangement joins TRBV11-3 to TRBJ1-2, with 10 bases fitting TRBD1. Sequenced material: peripheral blood. The CDR3 spells CASSLDRGGRGYTF. CDR3 bases: TGTGCCAGCAGCTTGGACAGGGGGGGACGTGGCTACACCTTC. The full variable domain, rest sourced from reference TRBV11-3 and TRBJ1-2, is EAGVVQSPRYKIIEKKQPVAFWCNPISGHNTLYWYLQNLGQGPELLIRYENEEAVDDSQLPKDRFSAERLKGVDSTLKIQPAELGDSAVYLCASSLDRGGRGYTFGSGTRLTVV.